The rows below give T cell receptor beta chains drawn from one sample of a study of blood T cell repertoires in COVID-19. The repertoire was sequenced with immunoSEQ multiplex PCR; TCRdb's copy has only in-frame clones and lacks some. The profile shows 200,000 to 250,000 clones, 86% of them singletons. What was sequenced was peripheral blood. These receptors all stem from a young man who had recovered from COVID-19. Each CDR3 is given with its conserved first and last residue. A D gene is named only where the DNA matches it firmly. The size of a clone is reported for some rows only, either as once, few or many, or as a class for expanded clones.

J	size	D	V	DNA	CDR3
TRBJ1-2	-	-	TRBV19	TGTGCCAGTAGTTACGACAGAAATAACTATGGCTACACCTTC	CASSYDRNNYGYTF
TRBJ1-1	-	-	TRBV19	TGTGCCAGTAGCCCGGTAGGGGCGAACACTGAAGCTTTCTTT	CASSPVGANTEAFF
TRBJ2-7	once	-	TRBV20-1	TGCAGTGCTCCAATTGCCTACGAGCAGTACTTC	CSAPIAYEQYF
TRBJ2-1	few	TRBD2	TRBV6-4	TGTGCCAGCAGTCACTTGACTAGCGGGGGGGCAGCTGAGCAGTTCTTC	CASSHLTSGGAAEQFF
TRBJ1-4	-	-	TRBV6-4	TGTGCCAGCGTCCGGACGGGGATGAGGGAAAAACTGTTTTTT	CASVRTGMREKLFF
TRBJ1-6	-	-	TRBV6-5	TGTGCCAGCAGTTACTCGAGTGACAGATATAATTCACCCCTCCACTTT	CASSYSSDRYNSPLHF
TRBJ1-5	once	-	TRBV28	TGTGCCAGCGCGGGGGGGAATCAGCCCCAGCATTTT	CASAGGNQPQHF
TRBJ1-2	-	-	TRBV7-8	TGTGCCAGCAGCGGGGAGGGGCTTGGCTACACCTTC	CASSGEGLGYTF
TRBJ2-1	-	TRBD2	TRBV6-6	TGTGCCAGCAGCCGAACCTCACGGACTAGCGGGGGCAATGAGCAGTTCTTC	CASSRTSRTSGGNEQFF
TRBJ2-1	-	TRBD2	TRBV6-6	TGTGCCAGCCGTCCGGGGCGGGGGGGCCTTAGCTCCTACAATGAGCAGTTCTTC	CASRPGRGGLSSYNEQFF
TRBJ1-5	-	-	TRBV6-2/TRBV6-3	TGTGCCAGCAGTTCAGGGTACCGCAATCAGCCCCAGCATTTT	CASSSGYRNQPQHF
TRBJ1-2	-	TRBD1	TRBV9	TGTGCCAGCAGCGCCGGACAGGGGAGGTATGGCTACACCTTC	CASSAGQGRYGYTF
TRBJ1-1	-	-	TRBV7-2	TGTGCCAGCAGCCTTAGCTTCAGGGGCACTGAAGCTTTCTTT	CASSLSFRGTEAFF
TRBJ2-5	-	TRBD2	TRBV7-9	TGTGCCAGCAGCTTAGGCCCGGCTAGCGGGGAGGAGACCCAGTACTTC	CASSLGPASGEETQYF
TRBJ1-3	-	TRBD1	TRBV3-1/TRBV3-2	TGTGCCAGCAGCCCGGGGACAGGGGCCTCTGGAAACACCATATATTTT	CASSPGTGASGNTIYF
TRBJ2-5	once	TRBD2	TRBV15	TGTGCCACCAGCAGCGGACTAGCGGGGACGGAGACCCAGTACTTC	CATSSGLAGTETQYF
TRBJ1-1	-	-	TRBV19	TGTGCCAGTAGTTACAGGGCGGAGGACACTGAAGCTTTCTTT	CASSYRAEDTEAFF
TRBJ2-1	-	-	TRBV4-1	TGCGCCAGCAGCCAAGAAGGTCGGTGGACAAATGAGCAGTTCTTC	CASSQEGRWTNEQFF
TRBJ1-2	-	TRBD1	TRBV9	TGTGCCAGCAGCGTAGATTCGGAGACAGGGGTTGACTATGGCTACACCTTC	CASSVDSETGVDYGYTF
TRBJ2-1	-	-	TRBV27	TGTGCCAGCAGTTACACGTCCAATGAGCAGTTCTTC	CASSYTSNEQFF
TRBJ2-5	-	-	TRBV11-2	TGTGCCAGCAGACACAGGGTACAAGAGACCCAGTACTTC	CASRHRVQETQYF
TRBJ2-4	-	TRBD1	TRBV29-1	TGCAGCACCCCGGGACAGGGAGGAAACATTCAGTACTTC	CSTPGQGGNIQYF
TRBJ2-5	-	-	TRBV7-9	TGTGCCAGCAGCTTAGCCCTGACAGTCCAAGAGACCCAGTACTTC	CASSLALTVQETQYF
TRBJ2-3	-	-	TRBV15	TGTGCCACCAGCGGGCCTCTTAGTACGCAGTATTTT	CATSGPLSTQYF
TRBJ1-1	-	-	TRBV18	TGTGCCAGCTCACCACCAGAGGGAATGAACACTGAAGCTTTCTTT	CASSPPEGMNTEAFF
TRBJ1-1	-	-	TRBV19	TGTGCCAGTAGTCAACACAACAGGATGAACACTGAAGCTTTCTTT	CASSQHNRMNTEAFF
TRBJ1-2	-	-	TRBV7-2	TGTGCCAGCAGCTCCCCGGCAGGGGCGTTCTCTAGACGTGGCTACACCTTC	CASSSPAGAFSRRGYTF
TRBJ2-1	-	-	TRBV19	TGTGCCAGTAGTACCCTAACAGGGACCGGCGGGTATGAGCAGTTCTTC	CASSTLTGTGGYEQFF
TRBJ2-3	-	TRBD2	TRBV10-3	TGTGCCATCAGTGGAGGACTAGCGGACACAGATACGCAGTATTTT	CAISGGLADTDTQYF
TRBJ2-2	few	-	TRBV7-8	TGTGCCAGCAGCCCGGGAACAGTCACTAACACCGGGGAGCTGTTTTTT	CASSPGTVTNTGELFF
TRBJ2-2	-	TRBD1	TRBV11-2	TGTGCCAGCAGCCGGACAGGCGGGGAGCTGTTTTTT	CASSRTGGELFF
TRBJ1-1	once	TRBD1	TRBV7-9	TGTGCCAGCAGCGAGATCGACAGGGGAGCTTTCTTT	CASSEIDRGAFF
TRBJ2-7	-	-	TRBV12-3/TRBV12-4	TGTGCCAGCACTAGGATGTCCTACGAGCAGTACTTC	CASTRMSYEQYF
TRBJ2-5	-	TRBD1	TRBV29-1	TGCAGCGTCACAGGGGGCCAGGAGACCCAGTACTTC	CSVTGGQETQYF